A selection of T cell receptor beta chains follows, all from one sample in a study of CD8+CD57+ T cells in acquired aplastic anemia. TCRdb re-analysed the reads in MiXCR, keeping a single row per CDR3 protein. The sample has some 200,000 distinct CDR3 sequences; under 55% are singletons. Input material: sorted CD4+, CD8+, or CD8+CD57+ T cells (not recorded which) from PBMCs. The source of these receptors is a human donor with aplastic anemia. CDR3s include the opening cysteine and the closing phenylalanine or tryptophan. Each record gives: clone size, D gene, V gene, J gene, CDR3 protein, CDR3 DNA. D genes are given only for firm matches. Expanded clones get a size class; other rows say once, few or many, or leave the size out.

clone size: .
D gene: TRBD1
V gene: TRBV29-1
J gene: TRBJ2-5
CDR3 protein: CSGITGGVTQYF
CDR3 DNA: TGCAGCGGGATTACAGGGGGAGTGACCCAGTACTTC

clone size: .
D gene: .
V gene: TRBV7-9
J gene: TRBJ1-1
CDR3 protein: CASSLAGNFGAFF
CDR3 DNA: TGTGCCAGCAGCTTAGCGGGCAACTTCGGAGCTTTCTTT

clone size: .
D gene: .
V gene: TRBV5-1
J gene: TRBJ1-6
CDR3 protein: CASSLEGRSPLHF
CDR3 DNA: TGCGCCAGCAGCTTGGAAGGGCGGTCACCCCTCCACTTT

clone size: few
D gene: .
V gene: TRBV5-1
J gene: TRBJ2-2
CDR3 protein: CASSFRLPPGEHRGAVF
CDR3 DNA: TGCGCCAGCAGCTTTCGTCTACCCCCGGGGGAACACCGGGGAGCTGTTTTT

clone size: many
D gene: .
V gene: TRBV6-1
J gene: TRBJ1-5
CDR3 protein: CASSEARTRPQHF
CDR3 DNA: TGTGCCAGCAGTGAAGCCAGGACCAGGCCCCAGCATTTT

clone size: .
D gene: TRBD1
V gene: TRBV25-1
J gene: TRBJ2-3
CDR3 protein: CASSLPGQGTDTQYF
CDR3 DNA: TGTGCCAGCAGTCTACCGGGACAGGGCACAGATACGCAGTATTTT

clone size: many
D gene: .
V gene: TRBV5-8
J gene: TRBJ1-5
CDR3 protein: CASSLGGSQPQHF
CDR3 DNA: TGTGCCAGCAGCTTGGGGGGGAGTCAGCCCCAGCATTTT

clone size: few
D gene: .
V gene: TRBV18
J gene: TRBJ2-7
CDR3 protein: CASSARDGSYEQYF
CDR3 DNA: TGTGCCAGCTCAGCCCGGGACGGATCCTACGAGCAGTACTTC

clone size: few
D gene: .
V gene: TRBV30
J gene: TRBJ1-5
CDR3 protein: CAWSPTFSGRYTNQPQHF
CDR3 DNA: TGTGCCTGGAGTCCAACCTTTTCGGGACGGTATACCAATCAGCCCCAGCATTTT

clone size: .
D gene: .
V gene: TRBV7-3
J gene: TRBJ2-5
CDR3 protein: CASSWRVETQYF
CDR3 DNA: TGTGCCAGCAGCTGGCGGGTCGAGACCCAGTACTTC

clone size: few
D gene: .
V gene: TRBV9
J gene: TRBJ1-2
CDR3 protein: CASSVAQAGNTF
CDR3 DNA: TGTGCCAGCAGCGTAGCTCAGGCGGGAAACACCTTC

clone size: many
D gene: .
V gene: TRBV5-1
J gene: TRBJ2-7
CDR3 protein: CASSSQSRGDEQYF
CDR3 DNA: TGCGCCAGCAGCTCCCAAAGCAGGGGTGACGAGCAGTACTTC

clone size: many
D gene: TRBD1
V gene: TRBV2
J gene: TRBJ1-1
CDR3 protein: CASSADRGNTEAFF
CDR3 DNA: TGTGCCAGCAGCGCGGACAGGGGCAACACTGAAGCTTTCTTT

clone size: many
D gene: .
V gene: TRBV6-1
J gene: TRBJ1-5
CDR3 protein: CASSELWGGNQPQHF
CDR3 DNA: TGTGCCAGCAGTGAACTTTGGGGTGGCAATCAGCCCCAGCATTTT

clone size: .
D gene: .
V gene: TRBV5-1
J gene: TRBJ2-7
CDR3 protein: CASSLDGGPGEQYF
CDR3 DNA: TGCGCCAGCAGCTTGGATGGGGGCCCGGGGGAGCAGTACTTC

clone size: .
D gene: .
V gene: TRBV7-8
J gene: TRBJ2-7
CDR3 protein: CASRAGYEQYF
CDR3 DNA: TGTGCCAGTAGGGCAGGCTACGAGCAGTACTTC

clone size: many
D gene: .
V gene: TRBV7-2
J gene: TRBJ1-2
CDR3 protein: CASRSNPLFGVRYGYTF
CDR3 DNA: TGTGCCAGCAGGTCCAACCCACTCTTCGGGGTCCGCTATGGCTACACCTTC

clone size: many
D gene: .
V gene: TRBV20-1
J gene: TRBJ1-4
CDR3 protein: CSARDPGINEKLFF
CDR3 DNA: TGCAGTGCTAGAGATCCGGGCATTAATGAAAAACTGTTTTTT

clone size: .
D gene: .
V gene: TRBV29-1
J gene: TRBJ1-1
CDR3 protein: CSVVSGVGTEAFF
CDR3 DNA: TGCAGCGTTGTATCGGGCGTCGGCACTGAAGCTTTCTTT

clone size: .
D gene: TRBD2
V gene: TRBV7-2
J gene: TRBJ2-7
CDR3 protein: CASSGGSGGVRYEQYF
CDR3 DNA: TGTGCCAGCAGCGGAGGGAGCGGGGGGGTAAGGTACGAGCAGTACTTC

clone size: .
D gene: TRBD1
V gene: TRBV4-3
J gene: TRBJ2-7
CDR3 protein: CASSQWDSYEQYF
CDR3 DNA: TGCGCCAGCAGCCAGTGGGACAGCTACGAGCAGTACTTC

clone size: many
D gene: .
V gene: TRBV6-1
J gene: TRBJ1-2
CDR3 protein: CAISRRGRDYGYTF
CDR3 DNA: TGTGCCATCAGTAGACGAGGGCGGGACTATGGCTACACCTTC

clone size: many
D gene: TRBD1
V gene: TRBV12-3/TRBV12-4
J gene: TRBJ1-4
CDR3 protein: CASSFSGGPNEKLFF
CDR3 DNA: TGTGCCAGCAGTTTTTCAGGGGGACCTAATGAAAAACTGTTTTTT

clone size: .
D gene: TRBD2
V gene: TRBV12-3/TRBV12-4
J gene: TRBJ2-7
CDR3 protein: CASSQGLAGNEQYF
CDR3 DNA: TGTGCCAGCAGCCAAGGACTAGCGGGGAACGAGCAGTACTTC

clone size: many
D gene: TRBD1
V gene: TRBV19
J gene: TRBJ1-1
CDR3 protein: CASSLQGGAEDTEAFF
CDR3 DNA: TGTGCCAGTAGTCTCCAGGGGGGGGCCGAGGACACTGAAGCTTTCTTT

clone size: many
D gene: TRBD1
V gene: TRBV11-2
J gene: TRBJ1-5
CDR3 protein: CASSPGQGPNQPQHF
CDR3 DNA: TGTGCCAGCAGCCCCGGACAGGGCCCCAATCAGCCCCAGCATTTT

clone size: many
D gene: .
V gene: TRBV5-1
J gene: TRBJ1-1
CDR3 protein: CASSPAGGSSTEAFF
CDR3 DNA: TGCGCCAGCAGCCCGGCCGGGGGCAGCAGCACTGAAGCTTTCTTT

clone size: .
D gene: .
V gene: TRBV20-1
J gene: TRBJ2-7
CDR3 protein: CSAFDYEQYF
CDR3 DNA: TGCAGTGCTTTTGATTACGAGCAGTACTTC

clone size: many
D gene: .
V gene: TRBV14
J gene: TRBJ2-5
CDR3 protein: CASSREGRGPQETQYF
CDR3 DNA: TGTGCCAGCAGCCGGGAAGGCAGGGGCCCTCAAGAGACCCAGTACTTC

clone size: many
D gene: .
V gene: TRBV7-2
J gene: TRBJ2-5
CDR3 protein: CASSLGAARQETQYF
CDR3 DNA: TGTGCCAGCAGCTTAGGGGCAGCACGCCAAGAGACCCAGTACTTC

clone size: few
D gene: TRBD1
V gene: TRBV4-1
J gene: TRBJ2-7
CDR3 protein: CASSPSTGISVEQYF
CDR3 DNA: TGCGCCAGCAGCCCGTCGACAGGGATCTCGGTGGAGCAGTACTTC

clone size: many
D gene: TRBD2
V gene: TRBV2
J gene: TRBJ2-7
CDR3 protein: CASKLAGTAYEQYF
CDR3 DNA: TGTGCCAGTAAACTAGCGGGGACCGCCTACGAGCAGTACTTC

clone size: .
D gene: .
V gene: TRBV7-2
J gene: TRBJ1-2
CDR3 protein: CASSLEQDSYGYTF
CDR3 DNA: TGTGCCAGCAGCTTAGAGCAGGACTCGTATGGCTACACCTTC

clone size: .
D gene: .
V gene: TRBV13
J gene: TRBJ2-7
CDR3 protein: CASSFTGQGGSQYF
CDR3 DNA: TGTGCCAGCAGTTTTACGGGGCAGGGGGGCTCGCAGTACTTC

clone size: .
D gene: .
V gene: TRBV7-9
J gene: TRBJ2-6
CDR3 protein: CASSSGRANVLTF
CDR3 DNA: TGTGCCAGCAGCTCCGGACGGGCCAACGTCCTGACTTTC

clone size: .
D gene: TRBD2
V gene: TRBV5-1
J gene: TRBJ2-1
CDR3 protein: CASSLGQTSGGPRFNEQFF
CDR3 DNA: TGTGCCAGCAGCTTGGGTCAAACTAGCGGGGGGCCGAGGTTCAATGAGCAGTTCTTC

clone size: .
D gene: .
V gene: TRBV19
J gene: TRBJ1-5
CDR3 protein: CASMDRSFSNQPQHF
CDR3 DNA: TGTGCCAGTATGGACAGATCCTTTAGCAATCAGCCCCAGCATTTT